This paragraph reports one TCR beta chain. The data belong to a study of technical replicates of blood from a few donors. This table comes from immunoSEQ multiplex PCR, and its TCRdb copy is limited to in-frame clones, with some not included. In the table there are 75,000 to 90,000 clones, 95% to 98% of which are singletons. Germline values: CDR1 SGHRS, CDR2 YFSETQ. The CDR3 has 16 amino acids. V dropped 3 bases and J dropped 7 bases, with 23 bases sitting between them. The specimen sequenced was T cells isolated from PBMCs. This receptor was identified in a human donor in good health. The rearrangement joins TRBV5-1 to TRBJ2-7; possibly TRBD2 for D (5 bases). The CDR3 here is CASSWFSVSRSGEQYF. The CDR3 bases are TGCGCCAGCAGCTGGTTTAGCGTCTCCCGGTCAGGAGAGCAGTACTTC.